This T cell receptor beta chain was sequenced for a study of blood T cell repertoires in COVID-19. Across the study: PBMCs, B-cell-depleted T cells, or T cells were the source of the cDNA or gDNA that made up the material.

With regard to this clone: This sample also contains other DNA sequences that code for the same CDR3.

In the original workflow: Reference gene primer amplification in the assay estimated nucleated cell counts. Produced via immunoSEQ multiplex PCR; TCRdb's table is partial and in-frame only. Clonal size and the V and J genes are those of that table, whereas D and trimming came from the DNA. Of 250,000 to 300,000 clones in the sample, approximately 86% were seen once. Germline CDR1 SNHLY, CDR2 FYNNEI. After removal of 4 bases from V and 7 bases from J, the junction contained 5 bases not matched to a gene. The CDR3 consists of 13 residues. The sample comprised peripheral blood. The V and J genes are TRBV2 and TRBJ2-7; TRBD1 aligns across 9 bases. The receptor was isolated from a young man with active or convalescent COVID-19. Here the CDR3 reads CASSGQGVGEQYF. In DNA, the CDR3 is TGTGCCAGCAGTGGACAGGGGGTGGGTGAGCAGTACTTC.